This T cell receptor (beta chain) emerged from a study of T cell repertoires in cytomegalovirus infection (dated by TCRdb to about 2019). Describing the broader study: The peptide stimulations were aimed at well-studied HLA-B-restricted epitopes as well as recently identified HLA-C-restricted CMV epitopes, whose presentation resists viral immunomodulation. Donor HLA type was relevant to the analysis, as public TCR beta signatures indicated carriage of CMV infection together with the matching HLA type. What the authors observed across the whole study: The ex vivo response was dominated by HLA-C-restricted CMV-specific TCR beta clonotypes, which also provided the single most frequent clonotype in two of eight donors. Carriers of CMV infection plus the relevant HLA type were discriminated by the cumulative frequency of public TCR beta family members in the study cohort and in an independent 352-donor cohort.

TCRdb names Illumina HiSeq 1500 as the instrument used. TCRdb itself trimmed the public reads at Q25 with fastp, ran MiXCR and retained productive beta chains. Identical CDR3 proteins give one entry, which carries the most common genes and DNA. The table for this sample lists about 100,000 distinct CDR3 sequences; approximately 32% of them were counted only once. More than 70% of the sample is taken by the ten largest. The CDR3 covers 17 residues, taking in both the cysteine and the phenylalanine. The entry retains the CDR3 DNA only, 51 bases that are in frame from base 1. V loses 5 bases at its end and J loses 0 bases; junction bases beyond the gene matches: 10. For CDR1 and CDR2, the germline V gene lists MDHEN and SYDVKM. In regard to this clonotype: The antigen this receptor binds is unknown. The record has no base qualities; no much larger clone is one base away.

This specimen's treatment or condition label, per the study, means: in vitro stimulation with specific CMV peptide epitopes to enrich CMV-specific T cells. Recombination linked TRBV28 to TRBJ1-5, and TRBD1 matches 7 of the central bases. The clonotype originates from a human donor in good health (CMV status not recorded). Some clones in this sample may be carry-over from other donors' samples. The input for sequencing was CD8+ T cells from cultured PBMCs, taken from culture after CMV antigen stimulation. The CDR3 region has the sequence CASSDPTGPDSNQPQHF. The nucleotides read TGTGCCAGCAGTGACCCGACAGGGCCGGATAGCAATCAGCCCCAGCATTTT.